The rows below give T cell receptor beta chains drawn from one sample of a study of blood T cell repertoires in COVID-19. Assay: immunoSEQ multiplex PCR; the TCRdb copy retains only in-frame clones and omits some. The table includes around 500,000 clones, approximately 83% detected once. What was sequenced was peripheral blood. The receptors originated from a human donor in a cohort sampled during active COVID-19. Both conserved end residues are part of each CDR3. Fields, in order: clone size, D gene, V gene, J gene, CDR3 protein, CDR3 DNA. A D gene is named only where the DNA matches it firmly. Clone size is not always given. Where it is, it says once, few, many or a class for expanded clones.

clone_size: .; d_call: .; v_call: TRBV6-1; j_call: TRBJ1-1; cdr3_aa: CASSEEVSTEAFF; cdr3_nt: TGTGCCAGCAGTGAAGAAGTGAGTACTGAAGCTTTCTTT
clone_size: few; d_call: .; v_call: TRBV6-5; j_call: TRBJ2-7; cdr3_aa: CASRKAESNEQYF; cdr3_nt: TGTGCCAGCAGGAAAGCGGAGTCCAACGAGCAGTACTTC
clone_size: .; d_call: TRBD2; v_call: TRBV30; j_call: TRBJ2-3; cdr3_aa: CAWSLGLAGDISTDTQYF; cdr3_nt: TGTGCCTGGAGTCTCGGACTAGCGGGAGATATTAGCACAGATACGCAGTATTTT
clone_size: .; d_call: .; v_call: TRBV19; j_call: TRBJ1-1; cdr3_aa: CASSQTANTEAFF; cdr3_nt: TGTGCCAGTAGTCAGACAGCGAACACTGAAGCTTTCTTT
clone_size: .; d_call: TRBD2; v_call: TRBV14; j_call: TRBJ2-5; cdr3_aa: CASSLQTSGRETQYF; cdr3_nt: TGTGCCAGCAGCCTACAGACTAGCGGGAGGGAGACCCAGTACTTC
clone_size: .; d_call: TRBD2; v_call: TRBV4-2; j_call: TRBJ2-7; cdr3_aa: CASSLKATSGSSGGHEQYF; cdr3_nt: TGTGCCAGCAGCCTAAAGGCGACTAGCGGGAGTTCCGGTGGCCACGAGCAGTACTTC
clone_size: .; d_call: TRBD1; v_call: TRBV2; j_call: TRBJ2-3; cdr3_aa: CASSEEYRGVDTQYF; cdr3_nt: TGTGCCAGCAGTGAAGAGTACAGGGGGGTAGATACGCAGTATTTT
clone_size: .; d_call: .; v_call: TRBV7-8; j_call: TRBJ2-1; cdr3_aa: CASSLRVGGVGQKFF; cdr3_nt: TGTGCCAGCAGCTTACGGGTAGGGGGTGTGGGGCAGAAGTTCTTC
clone_size: .; d_call: .; v_call: TRBV21-1; j_call: TRBJ2-6; cdr3_aa: CASSKAPQDRARLLGANVLTF; cdr3_nt: TGTGCCAGCAGCAAAGCGCCTCAGGACAGGGCTCGTCTTTTGGGGGCCAACGTCCTGACTTTC
clone_size: once; d_call: TRBD2; v_call: TRBV29-1; j_call: TRBJ2-7; cdr3_aa: CSALTSGSPKGEQYF; cdr3_nt: TGCAGCGCTTTGACTAGCGGGAGTCCCAAGGGCGAGCAGTACTTC
clone_size: .; d_call: .; v_call: TRBV25-1; j_call: TRBJ2-2; cdr3_aa: CASSETGRSDTGELFF; cdr3_nt: TGTGCCAGCAGTGAAACAGGGCGTTCGGACACCGGGGAGCTGTTTTTT
clone_size: few; d_call: .; v_call: TRBV5-6; j_call: TRBJ2-4; cdr3_aa: CASRKLRGIQYF; cdr3_nt: TGTGCCAGCAGGAAACTAAGGGGCATTCAGTACTTC
clone_size: .; d_call: TRBD2; v_call: TRBV7-9; j_call: TRBJ2-3; cdr3_aa: CASSLEPLAGADTQYF; cdr3_nt: TGTGCCAGCAGCTTAGAACCTCTAGCGGGAGCAGATACGCAGTATTTT
clone_size: once; d_call: .; v_call: TRBV30; j_call: TRBJ2-7; cdr3_aa: CAWSPPRGYEQYF; cdr3_nt: TGTGCCTGGAGTCCCCCCAGGGGATACGAGCAGTACTTC
clone_size: .; d_call: .; v_call: TRBV9; j_call: TRBJ2-5; cdr3_aa: CASSPGVAAETQYF; cdr3_nt: TGTGCCAGCAGCCCCGGGGTAGCGGCAGAGACCCAGTACTTC
clone_size: .; d_call: .; v_call: TRBV19; j_call: TRBJ1-5; cdr3_aa: CASMETASNQPQHF; cdr3_nt: TGTGCCAGTATGGAGACAGCAAGCAATCAGCCCCAGCATTTT
clone_size: .; d_call: .; v_call: TRBV11-2; j_call: TRBJ2-1; cdr3_aa: CASSLRGALSSYAPNEQFF; cdr3_nt: TGTGCCAGCAGCCTTCGGGGGGCTCTAAGTTCCTATGCTCCCAATGAGCAGTTCTTC
clone_size: .; d_call: TRBD1; v_call: TRBV18; j_call: TRBJ1-1; cdr3_aa: CASSPPDRADTEAFF; cdr3_nt: TGTGCCAGCTCACCACCGGACAGGGCGGACACTGAAGCTTTCTTT
clone_size: .; d_call: TRBD2; v_call: TRBV4-3; j_call: TRBJ2-1; cdr3_aa: CASSQALAGGNEQFF; cdr3_nt: TGCGCCAGCAGCCAAGCGCTAGCGGGGGGAAATGAGCAGTTCTTC
clone_size: once; d_call: .; v_call: TRBV5-4; j_call: TRBJ2-1; cdr3_aa: CASSPGGGNPYNEQFF; cdr3_nt: TGTGCCAGCAGCCCTGGCGGAGGGAACCCCTACAATGAGCAGTTCTTC
clone_size: .; d_call: .; v_call: TRBV15; j_call: TRBJ1-6; cdr3_aa: CATSRDLSGWGRNSPLHF; cdr3_nt: TGTGCCACCAGCAGAGATCTCTCGGGGTGGGGGCGTAATTCACCCCTCCACTTT
clone_size: once; d_call: .; v_call: TRBV9; j_call: TRBJ2-1; cdr3_aa: CASSLSGYNEQFF; cdr3_nt: TGTGCCAGCAGCCTCTCGGGATACAATGAGCAGTTCTTC
clone_size: once; d_call: .; v_call: TRBV5-1; j_call: TRBJ1-2; cdr3_aa: CASSLVAVGLDGYTF; cdr3_nt: TGCGCCAGCAGCTTGGTCGCAGTCGGGTTGGATGGCTACACCTTC
clone_size: few; d_call: TRBD1; v_call: TRBV19; j_call: TRBJ1-1; cdr3_aa: CASSPLTTGGTEAFF; cdr3_nt: TGTGCCAGTAGTCCTTTGACTACAGGGGGGACTGAAGCTTTCTTT
clone_size: .; d_call: TRBD2; v_call: TRBV7-9; j_call: TRBJ2-1; cdr3_aa: CASSPGSGGYNEQFF; cdr3_nt: TGTGCCAGCAGCCCGGGGAGCGGGGGTTACAATGAGCAGTTCTTC
clone_size: .; d_call: TRBD2; v_call: TRBV20-1; j_call: TRBJ2-3; cdr3_aa: CSASSGTSGTDTQYF; cdr3_nt: TGCAGTGCTAGTTCCGGGACTAGCGGGACAGATACGCAGTATTTT
clone_size: .; d_call: TRBD1; v_call: TRBV7-2; j_call: TRBJ1-6; cdr3_aa: CASSPSPPATGANSPLHF; cdr3_nt: TGTGCCAGCAGCCCATCTCCCCCCGCGACAGGGGCCAATTCACCCCTCCACTTT
clone_size: .; d_call: .; v_call: TRBV10-3; j_call: TRBJ1-2; cdr3_aa: CAISEDLGAREGYTF; cdr3_nt: TGTGCCATCAGTGAGGACTTAGGCGCGAGGGAGGGCTACACCTTC
clone_size: .; d_call: .; v_call: TRBV7-8; j_call: TRBJ2-5; cdr3_aa: CASSSPAGETQYF; cdr3_nt: TGTGCCAGCAGCTCCCCTGCGGGAGAGACCCAGTACTTC
clone_size: .; d_call: TRBD2; v_call: TRBV3-1/TRBV3-2; j_call: TRBJ2-3; cdr3_aa: CASSGLTSGTDTQYF; cdr3_nt: TGTGCCAGCAGCGGTCTGACTAGCGGCACAGATACGCAGTATTTT
clone_size: once; d_call: .; v_call: TRBV19; j_call: TRBJ2-6; cdr3_aa: CASTIGGGANVLTF; cdr3_nt: TGTGCCAGTACCATCGGAGGTGGGGCCAACGTCCTGACTTTC
clone_size: .; d_call: TRBD1; v_call: TRBV7-3; j_call: TRBJ2-3; cdr3_aa: CASSPGGVGADTQYF; cdr3_nt: TGTGCCAGCAGCCCAGGGGGAGTTGGTGCAGATACGCAGTATTTT
clone_size: .; d_call: .; v_call: TRBV30; j_call: TRBJ2-5; cdr3_aa: CAWSRGYQETQYF; cdr3_nt: TGTGCCTGGAGTAGGGGATACCAAGAGACCCAGTACTTC
clone_size: .; d_call: TRBD1; v_call: TRBV6-5; j_call: TRBJ1-5; cdr3_aa: CASSQQGARNQPQHF; cdr3_nt: TGTGCCAGCAGTCAACAGGGGGCTCGCAATCAGCCCCAGCATTTT
clone_size: .; d_call: .; v_call: TRBV5-4; j_call: TRBJ2-2; cdr3_aa: CASSLDSANTGELFF; cdr3_nt: TGTGCCAGCAGCTTGGATTCTGCGAACACCGGGGAGCTGTTTTTT
clone_size: .; d_call: .; v_call: TRBV30; j_call: TRBJ2-4; cdr3_aa: CAWGEQGLNIQYF; cdr3_nt: TGTGCCTGGGGGGAACAGGGATTAAACATTCAGTACTTC
clone_size: .; d_call: .; v_call: TRBV30; j_call: TRBJ1-5; cdr3_aa: CAWSRDIRPTYGNQPQHF; cdr3_nt: TGTGCCTGGAGCCGGGACATCCGCCCCACCTATGGCAATCAGCCCCAGCATTTT
clone_size: .; d_call: .; v_call: TRBV19; j_call: TRBJ1-2; cdr3_aa: CASTGETVYGYTF; cdr3_nt: TGTGCCAGTACCGGTGAGACAGTCTATGGCTACACCTTC
clone_size: few; d_call: .; v_call: TRBV12-3/TRBV12-4; j_call: TRBJ1-1; cdr3_aa: CASSLTENTEAFF; cdr3_nt: TGTGCCAGCAGTTTAACAGAGAACACTGAAGCTTTCTTT
clone_size: .; d_call: TRBD2; v_call: TRBV5-4; j_call: TRBJ2-7; cdr3_aa: CASSLVGREEQYF; cdr3_nt: TGTGCCAGCAGCTTGGTTGGGCGGGAGGAGCAGTACTTC
clone_size: .; d_call: .; v_call: TRBV7-2; j_call: TRBJ2-2; cdr3_aa: CASSPVRGELFF; cdr3_nt: TGTGCCAGCAGCCCTGTCCGTGGGGAGCTGTTTTTT
clone_size: .; d_call: TRBD1; v_call: TRBV9; j_call: TRBJ1-1; cdr3_aa: CASSASGTENTEAFF; cdr3_nt: TGTGCCAGCAGCGCATCCGGGACAGAAAACACTGAAGCTTTCTTT
clone_size: .; d_call: .; v_call: TRBV10-3; j_call: TRBJ2-1; cdr3_aa: CAISGGPYNEQFF; cdr3_nt: TGTGCCATCAGTGGGGGGCCCTACAATGAGCAGTTCTTC
clone_size: .; d_call: TRBD1; v_call: TRBV2; j_call: TRBJ1-1; cdr3_aa: CASRQGVNTEAFF; cdr3_nt: TGTGCCAGTAGACAGGGGGTGAACACTGAAGCTTTCTTT
clone_size: few; d_call: TRBD2; v_call: TRBV7-2; j_call: TRBJ2-2; cdr3_aa: CASGGSSGRVNTGELFF; cdr3_nt: TGTGCCAGCGGGGGGTCGAGCGGGAGGGTTAACACCGGGGAGCTGTTTTTT
clone_size: .; d_call: TRBD2; v_call: TRBV6-2/TRBV6-3; j_call: TRBJ2-1; cdr3_aa: CASSYSGTSRFDEQFF; cdr3_nt: TGTGCCAGCAGTTACTCCGGGACTAGTAGGTTCGATGAGCAGTTCTTC
clone_size: .; d_call: .; v_call: TRBV5-1; j_call: TRBJ1-4; cdr3_aa: CASSLGTGQGGEKLFF; cdr3_nt: TGCGCCAGCAGCTTGGGGACTGGGCAGGGAGGTGAAAAACTGTTTTTT
clone_size: .; d_call: .; v_call: TRBV28; j_call: TRBJ2-3; cdr3_aa: CASLRRSADTQYF; cdr3_nt: TGTGCCAGCCTCCGTCGGAGCGCAGATACGCAGTATTTT
clone_size: .; d_call: .; v_call: TRBV6-1; j_call: TRBJ1-5; cdr3_aa: CASSLEGDQPQHF; cdr3_nt: TGTGCCAGCAGTCTAGAGGGTGACCAGCCCCAGCATTTT
clone_size: .; d_call: TRBD1; v_call: TRBV10-3; j_call: TRBJ1-1; cdr3_aa: CAISESQGGGTEAFF; cdr3_nt: TGTGCCATCAGTGAGTCACAGGGGGGCGGCACTGAAGCTTTCTTT
clone_size: .; d_call: .; v_call: TRBV6-5; j_call: TRBJ1-1; cdr3_aa: CASSYGGGPTEAFF; cdr3_nt: TGTGCCAGCAGTTACGGCGGGGGTCCCACTGAAGCTTTCTTT
clone_size: .; d_call: TRBD2; v_call: TRBV2; j_call: TRBJ2-1; cdr3_aa: CASSERLAGVGEQFF; cdr3_nt: TGTGCCAGCAGTGAGAGGCTAGCGGGAGTGGGGGAGCAGTTCTTC
clone_size: .; d_call: .; v_call: TRBV21-1; j_call: TRBJ2-4; cdr3_aa: CASSNLPGTEAKNIQYF; cdr3_nt: TGTGCCAGCAGCAACCTCCCTGGGACAGAAGCCAAAAACATTCAGTACTTC
clone_size: .; d_call: TRBD2; v_call: TRBV6-5; j_call: TRBJ2-7; cdr3_aa: CASSWKTSGRAEQYF; cdr3_nt: TGTGCCAGCAGTTGGAAGACTAGCGGGAGAGCCGAGCAGTACTTC
clone_size: .; d_call: .; v_call: TRBV6-5; j_call: TRBJ1-1; cdr3_aa: CASSYSRGNTEAFF; cdr3_nt: TGTGCCAGCAGTTACTCCAGGGGAAACACTGAAGCTTTCTTT
clone_size: .; d_call: .; v_call: TRBV4-3; j_call: TRBJ2-3; cdr3_aa: CASSQDLQNTQYF; cdr3_nt: TGCGCCAGCAGCCAAGACCTACAGAATACGCAGTATTTT
clone_size: .; d_call: TRBD1; v_call: TRBV6-5; j_call: TRBJ1-2; cdr3_aa: CASRLEGQGAHGYTF; cdr3_nt: TGTGCCAGCAGACTAGAGGGACAGGGGGCGCATGGCTACACCTTC
clone_size: .; d_call: .; v_call: TRBV5-6; j_call: TRBJ1-2; cdr3_aa: CASSLVAGRPYGYTF; cdr3_nt: TGTGCCAGCAGCTTGGTGGCAGGAAGACCCTATGGCTACACCTTC